This T cell receptor beta chain comes out of a study of T cell repertoires in cytomegalovirus infection. Remarks on this clonotype: Its target is unknown.

From the reads, TCRdb called clonotypes with MiXCR, one entry per CDR3 protein. The data show 800,000 to 950,000 distinct CDR3 sequences, about 31% seen once. The CDR3 loop spans 16 amino acids. Germline V CDR1 and CDR2: MDHEN, SYDVKM. J gave up 3 bases and V 2 bases, and 6 bases lay outside the gene matches. Sequencing was performed on cultured CD8+ T cells from PBMCs, taken from culture after CMV antigen stimulation. This chain connects TRBV28 to TRBJ2-3, with 9 bases lining up with TRBD2. The clonotype originates from a human donor in good health (CMV status not recorded). Some clones in this sample may be carry-over from other donors' samples. CDR3 residues: CASSLGGGVRTDTQYF. The CDR3 nucleotides read TGTGCCAGCAGTTTAGGCGGGGGGGTCCGGACAGATACGCAGTATTTT.